The source of this T cell receptor beta chain is a study of long-term antiretroviral therapy in people with HIV. At survey level, the immunoSEQ assay was run in its v3.0 version. TCRdb keeps only in-frame clones here, not all; method: immunoSEQ multiplex PCR. The sample yields approximately 20,000 clones, around four fifths seen once. As regards this clone: Its antigen is unidentified.

Per donor, at least one pre-ART and at least two post-ART PBMC samples were obtained. Treated in the United States were all of the participants with HIV. Study conclusions and caveats: Versus controls, repertoires in people with HIV had narrower CDR3 length ranges. Those clones which expanded before ART made up the dominant part of the repertoire at all time points.

The sample here was unsorted PBMCs, taken around 4 years after starting antiretroviral therapy. This TCR derives from a man younger than 30 with HIV.

The CDR3 DNA reads as TGTGCCAGCAGCTTAGTGGCGCAGAAAGAGACCCAGTACTTC. This sequence encodes CASSLVAQKETQYF. This sequence joins TRBV7-9 and TRBJ2-5; D is unresolved. CDR3 length: 14 residues. Germline loops: CDR1 SEHNR, CDR2 FQNEAQ (reference sequence). V dropped 1 base and J dropped 3 bases, with 9 bases sitting between them.